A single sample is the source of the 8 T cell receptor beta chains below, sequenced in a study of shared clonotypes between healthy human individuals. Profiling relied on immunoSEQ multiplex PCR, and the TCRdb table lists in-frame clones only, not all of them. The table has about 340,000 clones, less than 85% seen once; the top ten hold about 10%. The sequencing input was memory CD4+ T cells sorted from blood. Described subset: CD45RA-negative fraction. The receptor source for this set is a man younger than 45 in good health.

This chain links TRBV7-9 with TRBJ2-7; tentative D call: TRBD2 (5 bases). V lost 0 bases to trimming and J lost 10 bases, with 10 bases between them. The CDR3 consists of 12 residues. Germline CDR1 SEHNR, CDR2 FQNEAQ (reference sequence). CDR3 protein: CASSLAMDFQYF. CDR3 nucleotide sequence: TGTGCCAGCAGCTTAGCGATGGACTTTCAGTACTTC.

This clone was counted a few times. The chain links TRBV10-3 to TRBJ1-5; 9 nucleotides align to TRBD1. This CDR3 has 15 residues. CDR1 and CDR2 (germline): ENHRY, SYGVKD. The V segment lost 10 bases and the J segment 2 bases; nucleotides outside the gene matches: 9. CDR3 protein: CATNSRDRGNQPQHF. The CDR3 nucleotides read TGTGCCACAAACTCCCGGGACAGGGGCAATCAGCCCCAGCATTTT.

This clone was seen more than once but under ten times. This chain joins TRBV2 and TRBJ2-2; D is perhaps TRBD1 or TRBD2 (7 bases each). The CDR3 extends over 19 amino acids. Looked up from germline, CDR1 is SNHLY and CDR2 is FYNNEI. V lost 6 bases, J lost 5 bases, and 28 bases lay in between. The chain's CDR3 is CASRERQGGGITPTGELFF. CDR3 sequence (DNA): TGTGCCAGCAGGGAGCGACAGGGCGGGGGAATCACCCCGACCGGGGAGCTGTTTTTT. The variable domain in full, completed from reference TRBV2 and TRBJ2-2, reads EPEVTQTPSHQVTQMGQEVILRCVPISNHLYFYWYRQILGQKVEFLVSFYNNEISEKSEIFDDQFSVERPDGSNFTLKIRSTKLEDSAMYFCASRERQGGGITPTGELFFGEGSRLTVL.

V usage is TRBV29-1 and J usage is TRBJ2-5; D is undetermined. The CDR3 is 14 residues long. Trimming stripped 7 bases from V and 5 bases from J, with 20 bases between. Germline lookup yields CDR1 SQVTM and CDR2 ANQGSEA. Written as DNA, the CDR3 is TGCAGCGCCGACGGGCCAGAAGGGCAGGAGACCCAGTACTTC. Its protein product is CSADGPEGQETQYF. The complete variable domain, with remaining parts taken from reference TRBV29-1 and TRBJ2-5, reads SAVISQKPSRDICQRGTSLTIQCQVDSQVTMMFWYRQQPGQSLTLIATANQGSEATYESGFVIDKFPISRPNLTFSTLTVSNMSPEDSSIYLCSADGPEGQETQYFGPGTRLLVL.

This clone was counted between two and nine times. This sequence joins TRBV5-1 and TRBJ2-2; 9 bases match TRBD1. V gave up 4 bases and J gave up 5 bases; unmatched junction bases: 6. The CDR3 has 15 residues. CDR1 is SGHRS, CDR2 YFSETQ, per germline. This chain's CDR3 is CASSPRTGATGELFF. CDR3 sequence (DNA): TGCGCCAGCAGCCCTCGGACAGGGGCAACCGGGGAGCTGTTTTTT.

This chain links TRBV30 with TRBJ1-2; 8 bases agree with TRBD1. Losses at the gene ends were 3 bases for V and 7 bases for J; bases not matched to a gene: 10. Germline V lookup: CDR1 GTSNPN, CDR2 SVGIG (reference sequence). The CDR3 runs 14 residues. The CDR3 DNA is TGTGCCTGGAGCTACGGACAGGGAGGGCTTGGCTACACCTTC. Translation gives CAWSYGQGGLGYTF.

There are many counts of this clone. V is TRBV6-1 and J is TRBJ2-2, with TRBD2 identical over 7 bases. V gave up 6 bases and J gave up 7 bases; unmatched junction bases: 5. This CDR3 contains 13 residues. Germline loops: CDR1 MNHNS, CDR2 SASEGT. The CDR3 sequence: CASRRGTNGELFF. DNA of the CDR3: TGTGCCAGCAGACGTGGGACTAACGGGGAGCTGTTTTTT.

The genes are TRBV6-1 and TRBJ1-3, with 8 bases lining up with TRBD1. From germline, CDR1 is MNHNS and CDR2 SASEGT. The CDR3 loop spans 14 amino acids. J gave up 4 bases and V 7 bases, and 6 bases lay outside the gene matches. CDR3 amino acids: CASIRTGSGNTIYF. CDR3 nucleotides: TGTGCCAGCATTCGGACAGGGTCGGGAAACACCATATATTTT.